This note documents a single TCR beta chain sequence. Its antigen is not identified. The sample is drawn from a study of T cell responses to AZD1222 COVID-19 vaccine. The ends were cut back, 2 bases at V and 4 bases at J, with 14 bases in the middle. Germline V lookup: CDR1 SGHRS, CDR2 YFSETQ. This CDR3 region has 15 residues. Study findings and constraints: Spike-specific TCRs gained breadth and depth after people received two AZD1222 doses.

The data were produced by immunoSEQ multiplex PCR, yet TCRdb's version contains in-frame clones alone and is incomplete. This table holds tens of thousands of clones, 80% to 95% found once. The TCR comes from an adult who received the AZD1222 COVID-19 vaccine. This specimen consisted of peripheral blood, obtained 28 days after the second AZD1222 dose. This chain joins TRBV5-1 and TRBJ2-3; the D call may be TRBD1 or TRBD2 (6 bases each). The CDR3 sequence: CASSFEGGHPDTQYF. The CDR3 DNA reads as TGCGCCAGCAGCTTCGAGGGGGGACACCCAGATACGCAGTATTTT.